This TCR beta chain was obtained from a study of shared T cell receptors in the human thymus. Looked up from germline, CDR1 is SGHVS and CDR2 is FQNEAQ. Trimming stripped 5 bases from V and 1 base from J, with 11 bases between. The CDR3 contains 14 residues. TCRdb's table, derived via immunoSEQ multiplex PCR, lists solely in-frame clones and lacks some. This sample yields 650,000 to 950,000 clones, of which 70% to 90% are seen a single time; 0.008% to 0.011% belongs to the top ten. This clone came up once. This same sample was also part of a study on human thymus T cells.

The sequencing sample was made of thymocytes. The TCR comes from a girl younger than two with a congenital heart defect. The J gene is TRBJ1-1, the V gene TRBV7-8, with a weak D call TRBD1 (5 bases). CDR3 nucleotides: TGTGCCAGCAGCCAAACGGGGGGGAACACTGAAGCTTTCTTT. Amino acid sequence: CASSQTGGNTEAFF.